Listed below are T cell receptor beta chains from one sample, sequenced in a study of OX40 agonist ivuxolimab in advanced cancers. Using immunoSEQ multiplex PCR, the repertoire was profiled, and TCRdb retains in-frame clones only, with some absent. The sample has tens of thousands of clones, about nine tenths seen once. The source was CD4+ or CD8+ T cells sorted from blood, collected in a trial of the OX40 agonist ivuxolimab. These receptor sequences come from an adult with an advanced solid tumor such as melanoma, head and neck, liver or kidney cancer. Both conserved end residues are trimmed from each CDR3. The D gene is left open where the match is weak.

d_call j_call v_call cdr3_aa
. TRBJ2-7 TRBV29-1 SVVGGYTYEQY
. TRBJ2-1 TRBV6-5 ASSYAAENEQF
. TRBJ1-1 TRBV7-8 ASSLDRNTEAF
TRBD1 TRBJ2-7 TRBV11-2 ASSPLGGTGSYEQY
. TRBJ2-3 TRBV28 ASSLVSDTQY
TRBD1 TRBJ2-3 TRBV5-1 ASRLDRAHTADTQY
. TRBJ2-2 TRBV6-5 ASSYGWAGELF
TRBD1 TRBJ1-5 TRBV6-6 ASSPRGGGNNQPQH
TRBD2 TRBJ2-1 TRBV6-5 ASSYLRLAPYNEQF
. TRBJ1-1 TRBV7-6 ASTPRRSTEAF
. TRBJ1-5 TRBV4-1 ASSRGLMAPQH
TRBD1 TRBJ1-4 TRBV11-2 ASSRQGEYEKLF
. TRBJ1-2 TRBV5-4 ASSLGRAGYT
. TRBJ1-4 TRBV19 ASRQGRREKLF
. TRBJ2-5 TRBV2 ASSEVLAKAQETQY
. TRBJ2-7 TRBV6-5 ASSPVELSSYEQY
. TRBJ2-3 TRBV27 ASSPSYPLGSTSPHTDTQY
TRBD1 TRBJ1-4 TRBV18 ASSPTGGHETNEKLF
TRBD2 TRBJ2-7 TRBV27 ASSVLAGNEQY
. TRBJ2-4 TRBV7-6 ASSPTGGLYQINIQY
TRBD2 TRBJ2-3 TRBV7-9 ASSLAAGGPIDTQY
. TRBJ1-5 TRBV4-1 ASSPGKHSNQPQH
. TRBJ2-3 TRBV2 ASLAGADTQY
. TRBJ2-5 TRBV6-5 ASNLPGETQY
TRBD2 TRBJ2-5 TRBV7-8 ASSLAFSGSGETQY
. TRBJ2-1 TRBV9 ASSVDGISSYNEQF
. TRBJ1-1 TRBV9 ASSARGAGTEAF
. TRBJ2-1 TRBV6-5 ASSSATGNEQF
TRBD1 TRBJ1-1 TRBV19 ASSSGTDNTEAF
. TRBJ1-1 TRBV5-1 ASSSPGGISRKTEAF
. TRBJ1-2 TRBV4-1 ASSQEMAFANYGYT
TRBD2 TRBJ2-1 TRBV7-8 ASSLNPAGGPVEQF
. TRBJ1-1 TRBV14 ASIPWGMEKGTEAF
. TRBJ1-4 TRBV19 ASSIRGTEGEKLF
. TRBJ2-1 TRBV7-9 ASSLRGKLSSYNEQF
. TRBJ2-5 TRBV13 ASSPGTRQETQY
TRBD1 TRBJ1-2 TRBV2 ASSEWDRMGITGDRGYT
. TRBJ2-1 TRBV28 ASSQIGRGAYEQF
. TRBJ1-4 TRBV2 ASSETQGIGEKLF
. TRBJ2-1 TRBV5-4 ASSLAQAAVSYNEQF
. TRBJ1-2 TRBV7-9 ASRGSLAGSYT
. TRBJ1-5 TRBV4-2 ASSRGNQPQH
. TRBJ1-6 TRBV29-1 SARPGGLGSPLH